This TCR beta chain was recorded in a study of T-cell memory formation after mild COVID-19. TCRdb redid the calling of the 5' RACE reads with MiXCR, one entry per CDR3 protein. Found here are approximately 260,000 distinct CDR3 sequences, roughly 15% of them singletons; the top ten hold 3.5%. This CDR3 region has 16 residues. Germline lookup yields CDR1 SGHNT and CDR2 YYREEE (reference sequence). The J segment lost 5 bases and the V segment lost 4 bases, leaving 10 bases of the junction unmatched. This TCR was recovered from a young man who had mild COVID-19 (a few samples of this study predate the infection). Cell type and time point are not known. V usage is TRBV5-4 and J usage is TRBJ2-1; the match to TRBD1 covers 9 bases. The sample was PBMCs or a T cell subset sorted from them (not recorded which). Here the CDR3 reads CASSLPGQGRNNEQFF. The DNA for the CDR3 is TGTGCCAGCAGCCTGCCGGGACAGGGCAGGAACAATGAGCAGTTCTTC. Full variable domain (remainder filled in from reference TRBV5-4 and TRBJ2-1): ETGVTQSPTHLIKTRGQQVTLRCSSQSGHNTVSWYQQALGQGPQFIFQYYREEENGRGNFPPRFSGLQFPNYSSELNVNALELDDSALYLCASSLPGQGRNNEQFFGPGTRLTVL.